Following are 26 T cell receptor beta chains from one sample sequenced in a study of blood T cell repertoires in COVID-19. Some clones are missing from TCRdb's copy, which holds only in-frame ones; the method was immunoSEQ multiplex PCR. The top ten clones hold 5.3% of a sample with about 330,000 clones, 70% to 90% of them seen once. Sequenced sample: PBMCs or T cells enriched from blood (not recorded which). The origin of the receptors is a woman in her twenties or thirties who had recovered from COVID-19.

This chain connects TRBV2 to TRBJ2-3; 8 nucleotides agree with TRBD2. There are 15 residues in the CDR3. Per the germline V gene, CDR1 is SNHLY and CDR2 is FYNNEI. CDR3 sequence: CAENAGGARADTQYF. CDR3 DNA: TGTGCGGAAAATGCCGGGGGGGCCCGAGCAGATACGCAGTATTTT.

V is TRBV19 and J is TRBJ1-1; perhaps TRBD1 as D (5 bases). This CDR3 has 13 amino acids. V lost 4 bases and J 1 base, leaving 7 bases between the germline ends. Germline V gives CDR1 LNHDA, CDR2 SQIVND (reference sequence). The CDR3 DNA reads as TGTGCCAGTAGTAAGGACACGAACACTGAAGCTTTCTTT. As protein: CASSKDTNTEAFF.

V is TRBV7-8 and J is TRBJ1-5, with 9 bases matching TRBD1. Germline lookup yields CDR1 SGHVS and CDR2 FQNEAQ. CDR3 length: 17 residues. Trimming took 0 bases from V and 6 from J; bases not matched to a gene: 9. The CDR3 is CASSLAGQGGGGQPQHF. The CDR3 region has the DNA TGTGCCAGCAGCTTAGCGGGACAGGGAGGCGGAGGTCAGCCCCAGCATTTT.

The CDR3 DNA reads TGTGCCAGCAGTCCGAACGGACTAAATCAGCCCCAGCATTTT. It is translated as CASSPNGLNQPQHF. The rearrangement uses TRBV6-4 and TRBJ1-5, with D unclear. CDR1 and CDR2 from the germline V gene are MRHNA and SNTAGT. There are 14 residues in the CDR3. The V and J ends lost 5 bases and 4 bases respectively, with 12 bases between them.

This clone was detected only a few times. The rearrangement joins TRBV10-1 to TRBJ2-7; a possible D gene is TRBD2 (6 bases). This CDR3 spans 14 amino acids. V was shortened by 5 bases and J by 1 base, with 12 bases between the two germline ends. Germline values: CDR1 WNHNN, CDR2 SYGVQD (reference sequence). The CDR3 sequence: CASSPSGTSYEQYF. CDR3 sequence (DNA): TGCGCCAGCAGTCCATCTGGGACTTCCTACGAGCAGTACTTC.

This clone was detected a few times. The sample has other DNA sequences that encode this CDR3 too. The genes are TRBV9 and TRBJ1-2; D possibly corresponds to TRBD1 (6 bases). Trimming removed 4 bases at V and 4 bases at J, with 14 bases between. Germline loops: CDR1 SGDLS, CDR2 YYNGEE. The CDR3 is 14 residues long. CDR3 region: CASSPRGGGYGYTF. The CDR3 DNA reads as TGTGCCAGCAGCCCGAGGGGGGGCGGCTATGGCTACACCTTC.

A remark on this clone: At the DNA level, this CDR3 is encoded by other sequences in the same sample as well. The chain combines TRBV7-6 with TRBJ1-1, with D possibly matching TRBD1 (5 bases). Germline V CDR1 and CDR2: SGHVS, FNYEAQ. The CDR3 runs 13 residues. Between the trimmed V and J ends, which lost 5 bases and 2 bases, there was a span of 9 bases. In nucleotides, the CDR3 is TGTGCCAGCAGCCGCGACAGAAACACTGAAGCTTTCTTT. It translates to CASSRDRNTEAFF.

V usage is TRBV30 and J usage is TRBJ1-1; possible D gene TRBD1, 6 bases. Trimming left V 4 bases short and J 11 bases short, with 20 bases between. This CDR3 has 13 amino acids. CDR1 GTSNPN and CDR2 SVGIG come from the germline V gene (reference sequence). DNA for the CDR3: TGTGCCTGGAACTCGGGCAGGGGAACGTCGGCTTTCTTT. Protein: CAWNSGRGTSAFF. Full variable domain (missing parts from reference TRBV30 and TRBJ1-1): SQTIHQWPATLVQPVGSPLSLECTVEGTSNPNLYWYRQAAGRGLQLLFYSVGIGQISSEVPQNLSASRPQDRQFILSSKKLLLSDSGFYLCAWNSGRGTSAFFGQGTRLTVV.

The chain recombines TRBV6-5 with TRBJ1-1; TRBD1 is a possible D gene (5 bases). Germline assignment: CDR1 MNHEY and CDR2 SVGAGI. Trimming took 5 bases from V and 2 from J, leaving 12 bases between them. The CDR3 sequence is 14 residues long. The CDR3 sequence is CASSKQGFNTEAFF. The CDR3 DNA sequence: TGTGCCAGCAGTAAGCAGGGATTTAACACTGAAGCTTTCTTT.

This chain connects TRBV14 to TRBJ1-1; the D gene is possibly TRBD1 (6 bases). V lost 2 bases and J lost 7, with 17 bases in between. Germline CDR1 and CDR2: SGHDN and FVKESK. The CDR3 contains 15 residues. CDR3 in DNA: TGTGCCAGCAGCCAATCTCGGGGGGGCCGGAATGAAGCTTTCTTT. Translating it yields CASSQSRGGRNEAFF.

This clone was seen once. In DNA form, the CDR3 reads TGTGCCAGCTCTCGACAGGGAACAGACTATGGCTACACCTTC. Amino acids: CASSRQGTDYGYTF. The gene calls are TRBV18 and TRBJ1-2; 7 nucleotides agree with TRBD1. The CDR3 length is 14 residues. CDR1 is KGHSH and CDR2 is LQKENI in the germline V gene. The V segment lost 6 bases and the J segment 3 bases; nucleotides outside the gene matches: 7.

V usage is TRBV5-5 and J usage is TRBJ1-1; 9 nucleotides align to TRBD1. CDR1 SGHKS and CDR2 YYEKEE come from the germline V gene (reference sequence). The CDR3 contains 13 residues. V shed 7 bases, J shed 4 bases, and the junction held 5 bases outside the gene matches. The CDR3 bases are TGTGCCAGCGTGGGGACAGGGTTCACTGAAGCTTTCTTT. It encodes CASVGTGFTEAFF.

This chain connects TRBV3-1 (or the pseudogene TRBV3-2) to TRBJ1-2, with D maybe TRBD1 (6 bases). V lost 4 bases and J lost 4, with 13 bases in between. The CDR3 consists of 14 residues. Germline values: CDR1 LGHDT, CDR2 YNNKEL (reference sequence). The CDR3 loop is CASSRQVDGYGYTF. CDR3 DNA sequence: TGTGCCAGCAGCCGACAGGTGGACGGCTATGGCTACACCTTC.

In its sample, this clone was seen once. The V and J genes are TRBV19 and TRBJ1-2; D unresolved. V shed 3 bases and J shed 8 bases, with 10 bases lying between them. The CDR3 consists of 12 residues. The germline V gene encodes CDR1 LNHDA and CDR2 SQIVND (reference sequence). The CDR3 coding sequence is TGTGCCAGTAGTATCGGGTTTTCGGGCTACACCTTC. Its translation is CASSIGFSGYTF.

The chain has TRBV6-5 and TRBJ1-2, with D tentatively TRBD1 (5 bases). The CDR3 is 14 residues long. Looked up from germline, CDR1 is MNHEY and CDR2 is SVGAGI. The V and J ends lost 6 bases and 8 bases respectively, with 19 bases between them. The CDR3 here is CASRNWGGGNGYTF. CDR3 sequence (DNA): TGTGCCAGCAGAAACTGGGGGGGAGGTAACGGCTACACCTTC.

The rearrangement links TRBV15 to TRBJ1-5, with a possible D match to TRBD1 (5 bases). V was shortened by 1 base and J by 7 bases, with 8 bases between the two germline ends. In germline, CDR1 is LNHNV, CDR2 YYDKDF (reference sequence). The CDR3 has 13 amino acids. The CDR3 DNA reads as TGTGCCACCAGCAGAGGGGGCAGGCAGCCCCAGCATTTT. Its protein product is CATSRGGRQPQHF.

J is TRBJ2-1 and V is TRBV5-1; 11 nucleotides match TRBD2. Germline assignment: CDR1 SGHRS and CDR2 YFSETQ. The V segment lost 4 bases and the J segment 1 base; nucleotides outside the gene matches: 10. This CDR3 is built from 18 residues. CDR3 region: CASSPEVLAGGSYNEQFF. For the CDR3, the DNA is TGCGCCAGCAGCCCGGAGGTTCTAGCGGGGGGTTCCTACAATGAGCAGTTCTTC. The whole variable domain, filled in from reference TRBV5-1 and TRBJ2-1, reads KAGVTQTPRYLIKTRGQQVTLSCSPISGHRSVSWYQQTPGQGLQFLFEYFSETQRNKGNFPGRFSGRQFSNSRSEMNVSTLELGDSALYLCASSPEVLAGGSYNEQFFGPGTRLTVL.

The J gene is TRBJ1-5, the V gene TRBV5-1, with 9 nucleotides matching TRBD1. V trimming: 2 bases; J trimming: 5 bases; junction bases outside the gene matches: 5. Germline V gives CDR1 SGHRS, CDR2 YFSETQ. CDR3 length: 15 residues. CDR3 DNA sequence: TGCGCCAGCAGCTTCGGGGACAGGGTGGATCAGCCCCAGCATTTT. Protein: CASSFGDRVDQPQHF.

This chain connects TRBV11-2 to TRBJ1-5; 8 bases fit TRBD1. V trimming: 4 bases; J trimming: 11 bases; junction bases outside the gene matches: 7. The V gene's germline CDR1 is SGHAT and CDR2 FQNNGV. There are 13 residues in the CDR3. CDR3 residues: CASSSSGQGAQHF. The CDR3 DNA reads TGTGCCAGCAGCTCCTCTGGACAGGGCGCCCAGCATTTT.

This clone was seen just once. The chain carries TRBV6-2 or TRBV6-3 and TRBJ1-4; the match to TRBD1 covers 8 bases. CDR1 and CDR2 from the germline V gene are MNHEY and SVGEGT. The ends lost 6 bases at V and 2 bases at J; junction bases unmatched: 5. There are 15 residues in the CDR3. Here the CDR3 reads CASSLGQGTNEKLFF. CDR3 DNA: TGTGCCAGCAGCCTCGGACAGGGCACTAATGAAAAACTGTTTTTT.

The CDR3 coding sequence is TGTGCCAGCAGCTTGATTCGGGGGCAAGAGACCCAGTACTTC. Translating gives CASSLIRGQETQYF. This sequence joins TRBV7-2 and TRBJ2-5, with D perhaps matching TRBD2 (6 bases). The V gene lost 3 bases and the J gene lost 2 bases, with 10 bases spanning the gap. CDR1 and CDR2 (germline): SGHTA, FQGNSA. This CDR3 has 14 amino acids.

The chain joins TRBV27 to TRBJ2-1; 9 nucleotides match TRBD1. The CDR3 spans 15 residues. V trimming: 7 bases; J trimming: 0 bases; junction bases outside the gene matches: 4. CDR1 is MNHEY, CDR2 SMNVEV, per germline (reference sequence). CDR3 sequence reads: CASIKTGGSYNEQFF. CDR3 DNA sequence: TGTGCCAGCATTAAGACAGGGGGCTCCTACAATGAGCAGTTCTTC.

CDR3 bases: TGTGCCAGCAGCTTGGACCTAAACACTGAAGCTTTCTTT. It codes for CASSLDLNTEAFF. The rearrangement joins TRBV5-4 to TRBJ1-1; D remains unclear. The CDR3 spans 13 residues. Trimming removed 0 bases at V and 2 bases at J, with 5 bases between. Germline assignment: CDR1 SGHNT and CDR2 YYREEE (reference sequence). Drawing the rest from reference TRBV5-4 and TRBJ1-1, the complete variable domain is ETGVTQSPTHLIKTRGQQVTLRCSSQSGHNTVSWYQQALGQGPQFIFQYYREEENGRGNFPPRFSGLQFPNYSSELNVNALELDDSALYLCASSLDLNTEAFFGQGTRLTVV.

This clone was seen a single time. V and J are TRBV30 and TRBJ1-2; a weak D match, TRBD1 (5 bases). The germline CDR1 and CDR2 sequences are GTSNPN and SVGIG (reference sequence). CDR3 length: 13 amino acids. V was clipped by 5 bases and J by 2 bases, with 12 bases between them. This chain's CDR3 is CAWRQSRNYGYTF. The CDR3, as DNA: TGTGCCTGGCGACAGTCAAGAAACTATGGCTACACCTTC.

The chain combines TRBV5-6 with TRBJ2-5; tentatively, D is TRBD2 (7 bases). This CDR3 is 15 amino acids long. From germline, CDR1 is SGHDT and CDR2 YYEEEE. The V gene lost 1 base and the J gene lost 5 bases, with 15 bases spanning the gap. The CDR3 sequence is CASSLWGGGLETQYF. The CDR3 DNA follows: TGTGCCAGCAGCTTGTGGGGGGGCGGGCTGGAGACCCAGTACTTC.

Of note for this clone: Since no conserved phenylalanine or tryptophan closes the CDR3, a read error is the likely cause. No DNA is shown, since the ends of the CDR3 on it are uncertain; the CDR3 is the one TCRdb lists. This chain uses TRBV7-9 with TRBJ1-1. CDR1 and CDR2 from the germline V gene are SEHNR and FQNEAQ (reference sequence). Both ends counted, the CDR3 spans 12 residues. The CDR3 loop is CASSFGGRPVLD.